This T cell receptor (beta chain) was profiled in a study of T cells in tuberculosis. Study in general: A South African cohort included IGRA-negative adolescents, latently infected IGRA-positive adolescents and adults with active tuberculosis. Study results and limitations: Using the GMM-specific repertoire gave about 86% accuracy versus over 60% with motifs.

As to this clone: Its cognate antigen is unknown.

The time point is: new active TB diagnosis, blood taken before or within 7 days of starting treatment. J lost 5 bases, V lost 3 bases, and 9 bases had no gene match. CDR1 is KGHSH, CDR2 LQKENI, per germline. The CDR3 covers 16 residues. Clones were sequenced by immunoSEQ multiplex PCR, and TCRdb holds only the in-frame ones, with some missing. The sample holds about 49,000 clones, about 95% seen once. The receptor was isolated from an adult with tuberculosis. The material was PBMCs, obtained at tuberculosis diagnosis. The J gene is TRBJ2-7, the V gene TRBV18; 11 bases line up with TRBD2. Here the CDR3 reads CASSPLMTSGINEQYF. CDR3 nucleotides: TGTGCCAGCTCACCCCTAATGACTAGCGGGATTAACGAGCAGTACTTC.